These 10 T cell receptor beta chains came from one sample sequenced in a study of regulatory T cells in long-lasting Graves disease. Time point indicated: newly diagnosed GD, antithyroid drugs for less than 3 months. The TCR library was made from RNA that had been extracted from PBMCs in TRIzol. Library construction for TCR beta used iRepertoire HTBI primers and Arm-PCR of CDR3 regions. MiXCR, run by TCRdb on the multiplex PCR reads, gives a single entry per CDR3 protein. The table has around 450,000 distinct CDR3 sequences, about 15% seen once. This same sample was also taken into another study, of T cells in Graves' hyperthyroidism and ophthalmopathy.

The sample in question was peripheral blood mononuclear cells (PBMCs), obtained at new diagnosis, from a patient treated with antithyroid drugs. The receptors were gathered from a woman aged 30 to 39 with Graves disease.

This clonotype was found many times. The chain links TRBV5-1 to TRBJ2-5, with D uncertain. The CDR3 runs 13 residues. V was pared by 1 base and J by 0 bases, with 4 bases between. Per germline, CDR1 SGHRS and CDR2 YFSETQ. The CDR3 spells CASSLRHQETQYF. The CDR3 coding sequence is TGCGCCAGCAGCTTGCGCCACCAAGAGACCCAGTACTTC.

This clonotype was seen repeatedly, ten times or more. This chain uses TRBV24-1 with TRBJ2-1; TRBD2 matches 8 bases. The CDR3 length is 17 residues. CDR1 and CDR2 from the germline V gene are KGHDR and SFDVKD. V lost 3 bases to trimming and J lost 2 bases; unmatched junction nucleotides: 8. The CDR3 protein is CATSDPTSARTYNEQFF. The CDR3 nucleotides are TGTGCCACCAGTGATCCGACTAGCGCCCGAACCTACAATGAGCAGTTCTTC.

This clonotype has ten or more counts. This chain uses TRBV19 with TRBJ1-1; TRBD1 aligns across 7 bases. The CDR3 loop spans 14 amino acids. The germline gives CDR1 LNHDA, CDR2 SQIVND (reference sequence). Trimming cost V 8 bases and J 1 base; bases outside gene matches: 7. In nucleotides, the CDR3 is TGTGCCAGTCAGGACAGGCGACAGAACACTGAAGCTTTCTTT. Its translation: CASQDRRQNTEAFF.

V is TRBV28 and J is TRBJ1-2, with unresolved D. The CDR3 totals 16 residues. Per the germline V gene, CDR1 is MDHEN and CDR2 is SYDVKM. The ends were cut back, 2 bases at V and 13 bases at J, with 26 bases in the middle. The CDR3 DNA sequence: TGTGCCAGCAGTTTAGAGACGGGGTACAGCCGATTTATCTTCACCTTC. It is translated as CASSLETGYSRFIFTF.

The table lists this clonotype with many counts. The V gene is TRBV9, the J gene TRBJ2-5; TRBD2 is a possible D gene (7 bases). V was pared by 1 base and J by 5 bases, with 15 bases between. Germline CDR1 SGDLS, CDR2 YYNGEE. This CDR3 has 15 residues. As DNA, the CDR3 is TGTGCCAGCAGCGTACTCGGGGGGCAGAGGGAGACCCAGTACTTC. Its translation: CASSVLGGQRETQYF.

The sample holds many counts of this clonotype. This chain joins TRBV7-3 and TRBJ2-5; D call uncertain. The CDR3 consists of 13 residues. V shed 2 bases and J shed 3 bases, with 7 bases lying between them. In germline, CDR1 is SGHTA, CDR2 FQGTGA. CDR3 residues: CASSLGSEETQYF. The CDR3 DNA reads TGTGCCAGCAGCTTAGGGTCGGAAGAGACCCAGTACTTC.

The V gene is TRBV19, the J gene TRBJ1-3; TRBD1 agrees at 7 bases. CDR1 and CDR2 (germline): LNHDA, SQIVND (reference sequence). This CDR3 is built from 13 residues. After removal of 8 bases from V and 4 bases from J, the junction contained 5 bases not matched to a gene. CDR3 sequence: CASSTGNGNTIYF. In DNA, the CDR3 is TGTGCCAGTTCGACAGGGAACGGAAACACCATATATTTT.

At least ten counts were recorded for this clonotype. The chain recombines TRBV11-2 with TRBJ2-7, with D uncertain. V lost 2 bases and J 3 bases, leaving 8 bases between the germline ends. The CDR3 consists of 13 residues. The germline gives CDR1 SGHAT, CDR2 FQNNGV. The CDR3 reads CASSLWELYEQYF. The CDR3 nucleotides read TGTGCCAGCAGCTTATGGGAACTCTACGAGCAGTACTTC.

This clonotype was seen just once. This sequence may be a read error, since a much larger clone differs from it by one base. The chain combines TRBV20-1 with TRBJ1-5; no clear D. This CDR3 region has 13 residues. V lost 4 bases and J 4 bases, leaving 11 bases between the germline ends. The germline CDR1 and CDR2 sequences are DFQATT and SNEGSKA (reference sequence). CDR3 coding DNA: TGCAGTGCTAATTTGGGCGCAAATCAGCCCCAGCATTTT. Its translation is CSANLGANQPQHF.

Turning to this clonotype: It may be a read error: a sequence one base away is much more abundant. Given the absence of the conserved phenylalanine or tryptophan at the CDR3 end, a read error is likely. V and J are TRBV3-1 and TRBJ2-1; D not certain. Germline CDR1 reads LGHDT; CDR2 reads YNNKEL (reference sequence). The V end was cut by 1 base, the J end by 5 bases, with 3 bases between. The CDR3 covers 12 residues. As DNA, the CDR3 is TGTGCCAGCAGCCAAGGAGACAATGAGCAGTTCTCC. It translates to CASSQGDNEQFS.